Described below is a single T cell receptor (beta chain) sequence and its context. The antigen remains unidentified. The sample originates from a study of cytomegalovirus exposure and HLA in healthy donors. The study ran its PCR with 60 Vbeta and 13 Jbeta primers. Profiling relied on immunoSEQ multiplex PCR, and the TCRdb table lists in-frame clones only, not all of them. The sample gives 100,000 or so clones, about 67% of which show up once; roughly 2.2% is in the top ten. Study-wide results and caveats: Reported results showed that the classifier diagnosed cytomegalovirus status with high specificity and sensitivity.

CDR1 and CDR2 (germline): SEHNR, FQNEAQ (reference sequence). The ends lost 5 bases at V and 4 bases at J; junction bases unmatched: 16. This CDR3 is 17 amino acids long. The specimen was PBMCs. The chain joins TRBV7-9 to TRBJ1-1; the match to TRBD1 covers 7 bases. The sequence was collected from a man aged 30 to 39 in good health and CMV-seronegative. The CDR3 bases are TGTGCCAGCAGCCCCAGACAGGGCAGGTACGGGGGCACTGAAGCTTTCTTT. Residues: CASSPRQGRYGGTEAFF.